Listed below are T cell receptor beta chains from one sample, sequenced in a study of shared clonotypes between healthy human individuals. Using immunoSEQ multiplex PCR, the repertoire was profiled, and TCRdb retains in-frame clones only, with some absent. The table lists some 1.1 million clones, about 80% of them singletons, with roughly 0.82% in the top ten. The sequenced sample was memory CD4+ T cells from PBMCs. The receptor source for this set is a young man in good health. Some clones in this sample may be carry-over from other donors' samples. CDR3s include the opening cysteine and the closing phenylalanine or tryptophan. A D gene is named only where the DNA matches it firmly. Not all rows give a size; the values are once, few, many and, for expanded clones, a class.

V	D	J	size	CDR3	DNA
TRBV7-6	-	TRBJ1-5	few	CASSRRGNQPQHF	TGTGCCAGCAGCCGCAGAGGGAATCAGCCCCAGCATTTT
TRBV27	TRBD2	TRBJ2-7	-	CASSLRGLNSGRFHEQYF	TGTGCCAGCAGTTTAAGGGGGCTTAATAGCGGGAGGTTCCACGAGCAGTACTTC
TRBV28	-	TRBJ2-1	few	CASSLGWYNEQFF	TGTGCCAGCAGTCTGGGGTGGTACAATGAGCAGTTCTTC
TRBV7-9	TRBD1	TRBJ1-2	-	CASRNLRDRDYGYTF	TGTGCCAGCAGAAACTTACGGGACAGGGACTATGGCTACACCTTC
TRBV7-3	-	TRBJ2-1	-	CASSPIASSYNEQFF	TGTGCCAGCAGCCCAATCGCGAGCTCCTACAATGAGCAGTTCTTC
TRBV9	TRBD2	TRBJ2-1	-	CASSGTRTSGIWKAEQFF	TGTGCCAGCAGCGGAACTAGGACTAGCGGGATATGGAAGGCTGAGCAGTTCTTC
TRBV5-1	TRBD2	TRBJ2-7	-	CASSLGQREGLEQYF	TGCGCCAGCAGCTTGGGCCAGCGGGAGGGCCTCGAGCAGTACTTC
TRBV5-1	-	TRBJ2-7	few	CASSLFRSYEQYF	TGCGCCAGCAGCTTGTTCCGGTCCTACGAGCAGTACTTC
TRBV6-1	-	TRBJ2-7	-	CAGALHLTYEQYF	TGTGCCGGGGCCCTCCACCTCACCTACGAGCAGTACTTC
TRBV13	-	TRBJ1-2	once	CASSGKGLGYTF	TGTGCCAGCAGCGGGAAGGGGTTAGGCTACACCTTC
TRBV4-2	-	TRBJ2-2	-	CASSQDLEDTTNTGELFF	TGTGCCAGCAGCCAAGATTTAGAGGACACCACGAACACCGGGGAGCTGTTTTTT
TRBV27	TRBD1	TRBJ2-1	many	CASSSWTGSSYNEQFF	TGTGCCAGCAGTTCATGGACAGGGAGCTCCTACAATGAGCAGTTCTTC
TRBV29-1	-	TRBJ2-7	-	CSGGIGYEQYF	TGCAGCGGGGGGATTGGCTACGAGCAGTACTTC
TRBV10-2	-	TRBJ2-7	few	CASRGYEQYF	TGCGCCAGCAGAGGCTACGAGCAGTACTTC
TRBV29-1	-	TRBJ2-1	-	CSAQFPTISPNEQFF	TGCAGCGCCCAATTTCCGACCATTTCCCCCAATGAGCAGTTCTTC
TRBV5-1	-	TRBJ1-1	-	CASSPAGHGKMAFF	TGCGCCAGCAGCCCGGCGGGCCATGGAAAGATGGCTTTCTTT
TRBV7-8	-	TRBJ1-1	-	CASSSQGVGLRTEAFF	TGTGCCAGCAGCTCCCAGGGAGTCGGGCTGAGAACTGAAGCTTTCTTT
TRBV7-9	-	TRBJ2-7	-	CASSLGTVMASEQYF	TGTGCCAGCAGCCTGGGCACGGTTATGGCGAGCGAGCAGTACTTC
TRBV19	-	TRBJ1-3	-	CASSPGPSSGNTIYF	TGTGCCAGTAGCCCGGGACCGAGCTCTGGAAACACCATATATTTT
TRBV19	-	TRBJ1-2	few	CASNGLNVNYGYTF	TGTGCCAGCAATGGACTGAACGTTAACTATGGCTACACCTTC
TRBV4-3	-	TRBJ1-3	-	CASSLRPDSGNTIYF	TGCGCCAGCAGCCTTCGACCGGACTCTGGAAACACCATATATTTT
TRBV7-2	-	TRBJ2-1	-	CASSPRARQSSYNEQFF	TGTGCCAGCAGCCCGAGGGCACGGCAGAGCTCCTACAATGAGCAGTTCTTC
TRBV30	-	TRBJ1-6	-	CAWSVQGSFNSPLHF	TGTGCCTGGAGTGTTCAGGGCAGTTTTAATTCACCCCTCCACTTT
TRBV4-2	-	TRBJ2-5	-	CASSRSQTETQYF	TGTGCCAGCAGCCGATCGCAGACAGAGACCCAGTACTTC
TRBV4-2	TRBD1	TRBJ1-4	once	CASSPGTGWEKLFF	TGTGCCAGCAGCCCCGGGACAGGATGGGAAAAACTGTTTTTT
TRBV7-9	TRBD2	TRBJ2-3	few	CASSFSGSTDTQYF	TGTGCCAGCAGCTTTAGCGGGAGCACAGATACGCAGTATTTT
TRBV19	-	TRBJ1-5	-	CASTKGYNQPQHF	TGTGCCAGTACAAAGGGTTACAATCAGCCCCAGCATTTT
TRBV20-1	-	TRBJ2-7	few	CSAPGPYEQYF	TGCAGTGCACCGGGGCCGTACGAGCAGTACTTC
TRBV19	TRBD1	TRBJ1-1	-	CASSTDRGLVAFF	TGTGCCAGTAGCACCGACAGGGGGCTCGTGGCTTTCTTT
TRBV19	-	TRBJ2-3	few	CASSRRLPGGDTQYF	TGTGCCAGTAGTCGCCGGCTTCCCGGCGGGGATACGCAGTATTTT
TRBV27	-	TRBJ2-3	-	CASTQLFGDTQYF	TGTGCCAGCACCCAACTTTTCGGGGATACGCAGTATTTT
TRBV28	-	TRBJ2-6	-	CASSLRAGANVLTF	TGTGCCAGCAGTTTACGCGCTGGGGCCAACGTCCTGACTTTC
TRBV5-1	-	TRBJ2-1	-	CASSLVSNEQFF	TGCGCCAGCAGCTTGGTGAGCAATGAGCAGTTCTTC
TRBV28	-	TRBJ1-1	-	CASSSNRPEAFF	TGTGCCAGCAGTTCCAACCGCCCCGAAGCTTTCTTT
TRBV7-6	TRBD2	TRBJ2-5	-	CASSKGLAGGSQETQYF	TGTGCCAGCAGCAAGGGACTAGCGGGAGGATCCCAAGAGACCCAGTACTTC
TRBV28	-	TRBJ2-2	-	CASRGVRTGELFF	TGTGCCAGCAGGGGGGTCAGGACCGGGGAGCTGTTTTTT
TRBV5-1	-	TRBJ1-1	-	CASSLEGTRGTEAFF	TGCGCCAGCAGCTTGGAAGGGACCAGGGGCACTGAAGCTTTCTTT
TRBV6-4	TRBD2	TRBJ2-3	-	CASSDSSLAGTDTQYF	TGTGCCAGCAGTGACTCGAGTCTAGCGGGGACAGATACGCAGTATTTT
TRBV7-3	TRBD2	TRBJ2-7	-	CASSLSASGPYEQYF	TGTGCCAGCAGCTTAAGTGCTAGCGGCCCCTACGAGCAGTACTTC
TRBV9	TRBD2	TRBJ2-3	-	CASSVEGSGSRTQYF	TGTGCCAGCAGCGTAGAAGGTAGCGGGTCCCGGACGCAGTATTTT
TRBV7-2	TRBD2	TRBJ2-1	-	CASSSSSGSFIEQFF	TGTGCCAGCAGCAGTTCTAGCGGGAGTTTTATTGAGCAGTTCTTC
TRBV4-2	TRBD2	TRBJ2-4	once	CASSQDGIAGGPSKNIQYF	TGTGCCAGCAGCCAAGATGGAATAGCGGGAGGGCCTAGCAAAAACATTCAGTACTTC
TRBV4-1	-	TRBJ2-7	-	CASSQDHAHEQYF	TGCGCCAGCAGCCAAGATCACGCGCATGAGCAGTACTTC
TRBV7-3	TRBD2	TRBJ2-3	few	CASGTSGSTQYF	TGTGCCAGCGGGACTAGCGGCTCTACGCAGTATTTT
TRBV7-2	TRBD1	TRBJ2-5	-	CASSIGQVAETQYF	TGTGCCAGCAGCATCGGACAGGTCGCGGAGACCCAGTACTTC
TRBV7-3	TRBD1	TRBJ2-1	-	CASSGDRGATADEQFF	TGTGCCAGCAGCGGTGACAGGGGCGCCACGGCGGATGAGCAGTTCTTC
TRBV28	TRBD1	TRBJ2-3	-	CASRTGWADTQYF	TGTGCCAGCAGGACAGGGTGGGCAGATACGCAGTATTTT
TRBV4-3	TRBD1	TRBJ2-5	-	CASSRAAGTGGETQYF	TGCGCCAGCAGCCGAGCAGCCGGGACAGGGGGGGAGACCCAGTACTTC
TRBV27	TRBD2	TRBJ2-7	-	CASSSRLAGPSYEQYF	TGTGCCAGCAGTTCCCGGCTAGCGGGACCCTCCTACGAGCAGTACTTC
TRBV7-3	TRBD1	TRBJ1-2	-	CASRATGGEGYTF	TGTGCCAGCCGAGCCACAGGGGGCGAAGGCTACACCTTC
TRBV30	-	TRBJ1-3	-	CAWSGDPGNTIYF	TGTGCCTGGAGTGGGGACCCTGGAAACACCATATATTTT
TRBV7-3	-	TRBJ2-6	-	CASNDGSSGANVLTF	TGTGCCAGCAACGACGGGAGCTCTGGGGCCAACGTCCTGACTTTC
TRBV28	-	TRBJ2-1	-	CASSRPGRSYNEQFF	TGTGCCAGCAGCCGACCGGGCAGGTCCTACAATGAGCAGTTCTTC
TRBV5-1	-	TRBJ1-1	few	CASSLGQDTEAFF	TGCGCCAGCAGCTTGGGACAGGACACTGAAGCTTTCTTT
TRBV25-1	TRBD1	TRBJ1-1	-	CASSPLDRGRAFF	TGTGCCAGCAGCCCACTAGATAGGGGGCGAGCTTTCTTT
TRBV28	-	TRBJ1-5	-	CASRGPGQPQHF	TGTGCCAGCCGGGGCCCGGGTCAGCCCCAGCATTTT
TRBV7-9	-	TRBJ1-1	-	CASRSRTADKPRNTEAFF	TGTGCCAGCAGGTCCCGGACGGCAGACAAACCTAGAAACACTGAAGCTTTCTTT
TRBV6-6	-	TRBJ2-7	once	CASSYSPYPTYEQYF	TGTGCCAGCAGTTACTCCCCTTACCCAACCTACGAGCAGTACTTC
TRBV7-8	-	TRBJ1-2	-	CASSGSGNYGYTF	TGTGCCAGCAGCGGCTCAGGGAACTATGGCTACACCTTC